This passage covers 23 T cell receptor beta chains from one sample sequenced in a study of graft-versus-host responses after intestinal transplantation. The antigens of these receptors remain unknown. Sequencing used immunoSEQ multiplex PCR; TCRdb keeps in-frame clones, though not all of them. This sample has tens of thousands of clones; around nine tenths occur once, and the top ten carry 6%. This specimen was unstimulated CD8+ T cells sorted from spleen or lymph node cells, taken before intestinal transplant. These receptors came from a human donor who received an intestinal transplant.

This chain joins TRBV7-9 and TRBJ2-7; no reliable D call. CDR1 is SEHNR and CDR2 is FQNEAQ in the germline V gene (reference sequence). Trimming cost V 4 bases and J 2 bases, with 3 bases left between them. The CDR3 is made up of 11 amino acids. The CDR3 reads CASSSPYEQYF. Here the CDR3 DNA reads TGTGCCAGCAGCTCCCCCTACGAGCAGTACTTC.

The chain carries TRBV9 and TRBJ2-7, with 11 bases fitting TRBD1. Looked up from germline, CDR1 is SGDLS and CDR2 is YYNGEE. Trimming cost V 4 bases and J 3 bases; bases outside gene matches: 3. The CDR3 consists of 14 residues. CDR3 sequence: CASSTGTGGYEQYF. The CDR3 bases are TGTGCCAGCAGCACAGGGACAGGGGGCTACGAGCAGTACTTC.

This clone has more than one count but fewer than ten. CDR3 DNA: TGTGCCAGCAGCAGAGGGACAGACCAAGGAAATGGCTACACCTTC. Amino acid sequence: CASSRGTDQGNGYTF. V and J are TRBV5-3 and TRBJ1-2; 7 bases map to TRBD1. TRBV5-3 is recorded as an ORF, its role being uncertain. J gave up 6 bases and V 8 bases, and 16 bases lay outside the gene matches. The CDR3 covers 15 residues.

CDR3 sequence reads: CASSFLVSGSTDTQYF. CDR3 bases: TGTGCCAGCAGCTTTCTGGTTAGCGGGAGCACAGATACGCAGTATTTT. The J gene is TRBJ2-3, the V gene TRBV7-9, with 7 nucleotides matching TRBD2. Germline V gene lookup returns CDR1 SEHNR and CDR2 FQNEAQ (reference sequence). Trimming took 3 bases from V and 0 from J; bases not matched to a gene: 6. This CDR3 has 16 amino acids. The whole variable domain, remainder taken from reference TRBV7-9 and TRBJ2-3, is DTGVSQNPRHKITKRGQNVTFRCDPISEHNRLYWYRQTLGQGPEFLTYFQNEAQLEKSRLLSDRFSAERPKGSFSTLEIQRTEQGDSAMYLCASSFLVSGSTDTQYFGPGTRLTVL.

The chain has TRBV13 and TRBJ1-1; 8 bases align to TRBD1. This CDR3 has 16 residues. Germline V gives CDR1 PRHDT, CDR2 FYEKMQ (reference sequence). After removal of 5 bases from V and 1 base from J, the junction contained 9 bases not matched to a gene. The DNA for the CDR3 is TGTGCCAGCAGCCCTAGGGCAGGGGGCAGGAACACTGAAGCTTTCTTT. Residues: CASSPRAGGRNTEAFF. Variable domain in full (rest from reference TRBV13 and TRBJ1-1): AAGVIQSPRHLIKEKRETATLKCYPIPRHDTVYWYQQGPGQDPQFLISFYEKMQSDKGSIPDRFSAQQFSDYHSELNMSSLELGDSALYFCASSPRAGGRNTEAFFGQGTRLTVV.

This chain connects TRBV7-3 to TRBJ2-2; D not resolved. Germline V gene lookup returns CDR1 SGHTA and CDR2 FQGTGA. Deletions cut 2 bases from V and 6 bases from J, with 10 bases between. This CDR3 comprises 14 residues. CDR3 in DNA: TGTGCCAGCAGCTTAGAGTATGGCGCCGGGGAGCTGTTTTTT. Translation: CASSLEYGAGELFF.

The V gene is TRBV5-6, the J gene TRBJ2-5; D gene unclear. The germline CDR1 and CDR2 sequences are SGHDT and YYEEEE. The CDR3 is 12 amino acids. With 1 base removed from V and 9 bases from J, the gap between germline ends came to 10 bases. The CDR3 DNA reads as TGTGCCAGCAGCTTGTGGGCGAAGGCCCAGTACTTC. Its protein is CASSLWAKAQYF.

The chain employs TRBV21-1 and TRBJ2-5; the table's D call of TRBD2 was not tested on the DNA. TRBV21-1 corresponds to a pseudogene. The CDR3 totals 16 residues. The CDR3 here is CASSKGTSGREETQYF. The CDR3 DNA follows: TGTGCCAGCAGCAAAGGGACTAGCGGGAGGGAAGAGACCCAGTACTTC.

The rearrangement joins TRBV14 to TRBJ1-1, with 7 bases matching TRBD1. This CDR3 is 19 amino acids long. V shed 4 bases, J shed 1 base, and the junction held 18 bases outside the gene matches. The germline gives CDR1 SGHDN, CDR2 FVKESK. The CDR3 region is CASSRKGFLRQGGNTEAFF. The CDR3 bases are TGTGCCAGCAGCCGTAAGGGGTTCCTCCGACAGGGAGGGAACACTGAAGCTTTCTTT.

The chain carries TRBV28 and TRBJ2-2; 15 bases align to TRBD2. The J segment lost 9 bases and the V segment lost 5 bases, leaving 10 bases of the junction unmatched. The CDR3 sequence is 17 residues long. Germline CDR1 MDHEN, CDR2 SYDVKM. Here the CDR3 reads CASSAGLAGGKARELFF. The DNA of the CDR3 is TGTGCCAGCAGTGCCGGACTAGCGGGAGGGAAAGCCCGGGAGCTGTTTTTT.

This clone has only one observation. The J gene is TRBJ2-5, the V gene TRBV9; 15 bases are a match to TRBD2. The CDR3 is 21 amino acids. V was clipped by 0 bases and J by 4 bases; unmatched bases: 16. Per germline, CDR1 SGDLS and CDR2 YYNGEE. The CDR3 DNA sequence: TGTGCCAGCAGCGTAGTAGCCCCCGGACTAGCGGGGGGGCGTTATATAGAGACCCAGTACTTC. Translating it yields CASSVVAPGLAGGRYIETQYF. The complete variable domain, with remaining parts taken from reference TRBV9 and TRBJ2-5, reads DSGVTQTPKHLITATGQRVTLRCSPRSGDLSVYWYQQSLDQGLQFLIQYYNGEERAKGNILERFSAQQFPDLHSELNLSSLELGDSALYFCASSVVAPGLAGGRYIETQYFGPGTRLLVL.

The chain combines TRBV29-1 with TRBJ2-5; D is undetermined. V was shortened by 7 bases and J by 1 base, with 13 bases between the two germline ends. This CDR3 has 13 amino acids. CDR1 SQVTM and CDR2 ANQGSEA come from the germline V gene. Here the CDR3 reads CSAEATLQETQYF. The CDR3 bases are TGCAGCGCAGAGGCGACACTCCAAGAGACCCAGTACTTC.

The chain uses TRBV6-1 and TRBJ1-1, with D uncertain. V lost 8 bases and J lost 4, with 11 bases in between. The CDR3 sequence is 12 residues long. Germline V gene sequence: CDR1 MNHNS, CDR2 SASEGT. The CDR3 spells CASYHWGTEAFF. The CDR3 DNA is TGTGCCAGCTATCATTGGGGCACTGAAGCTTTCTTT.

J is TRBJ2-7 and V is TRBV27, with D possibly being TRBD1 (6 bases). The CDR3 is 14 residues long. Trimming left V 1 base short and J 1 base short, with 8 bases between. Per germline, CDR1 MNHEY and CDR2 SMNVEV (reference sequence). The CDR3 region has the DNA TGTGCCAGCAGTTTATTAGGGGGTTCCTACGAGCAGTACTTC. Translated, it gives CASSLLGGSYEQYF.

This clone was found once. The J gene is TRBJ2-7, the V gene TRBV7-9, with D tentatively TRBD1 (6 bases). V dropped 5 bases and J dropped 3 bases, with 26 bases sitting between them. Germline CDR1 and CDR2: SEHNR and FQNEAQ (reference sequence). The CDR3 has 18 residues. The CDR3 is CASSLGTPYLDPSYEQYF. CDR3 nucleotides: TGTGCCAGCAGCCTCGGGACACCGTACTTGGACCCGAGCTACGAGCAGTACTTC.

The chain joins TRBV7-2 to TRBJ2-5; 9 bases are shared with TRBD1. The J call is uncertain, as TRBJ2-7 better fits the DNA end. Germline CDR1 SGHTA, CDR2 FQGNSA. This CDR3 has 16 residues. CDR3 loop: CASSPGADRGSYEQYF. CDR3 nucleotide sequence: TGTGCCAGCAGCCCCGGGGCGGACAGGGGCTCCTACGAGCAGTACTTC.

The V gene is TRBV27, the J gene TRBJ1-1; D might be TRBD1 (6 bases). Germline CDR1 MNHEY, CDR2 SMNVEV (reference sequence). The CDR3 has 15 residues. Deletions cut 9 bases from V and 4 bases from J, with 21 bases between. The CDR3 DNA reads TGTGCCAGTGGGGAACAGGGAGTAGGGATCACTGAAGCTTTCTTT. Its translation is CASGEQGVGITEAFF.

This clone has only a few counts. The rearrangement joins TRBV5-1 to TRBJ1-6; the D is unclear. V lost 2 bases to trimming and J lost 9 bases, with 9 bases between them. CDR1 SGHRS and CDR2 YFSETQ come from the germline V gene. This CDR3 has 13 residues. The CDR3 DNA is TGCGCCAGCAGCTTCTGCCCACTTTCACCCCTCCACTTT. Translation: CASSFCPLSPLHF.

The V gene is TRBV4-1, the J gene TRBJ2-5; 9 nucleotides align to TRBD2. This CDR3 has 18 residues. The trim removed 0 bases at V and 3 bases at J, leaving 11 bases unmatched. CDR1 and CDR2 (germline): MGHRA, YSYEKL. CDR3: CASSQDGSSGEREETQYF. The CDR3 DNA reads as TGCGCCAGCAGCCAAGATGGGTCTAGCGGGGAGAGGGAAGAGACCCAGTACTTC.

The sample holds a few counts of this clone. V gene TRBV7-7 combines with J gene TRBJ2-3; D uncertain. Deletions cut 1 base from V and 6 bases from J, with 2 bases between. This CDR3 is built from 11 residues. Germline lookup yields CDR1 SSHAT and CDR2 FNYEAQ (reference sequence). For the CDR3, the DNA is TGTGCCAGCAGCTTAGTGGATACGCAGTATTTT. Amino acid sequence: CASSLVDTQYF.

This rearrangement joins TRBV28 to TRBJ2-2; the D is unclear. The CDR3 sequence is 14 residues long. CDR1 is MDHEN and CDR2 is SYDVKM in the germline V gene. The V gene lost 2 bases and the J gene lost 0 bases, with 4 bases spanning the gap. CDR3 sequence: CASSLGANTGELFF. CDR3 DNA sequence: TGTGCCAGCAGTTTAGGAGCGAACACCGGGGAGCTGTTTTTT.

The CDR3 sequence: CASSSTQGYQETQYF. CDR3 DNA sequence: TGTGCCAGCAGTTCTACTCAGGGGTACCAAGAGACCCAGTACTTC. This chain links TRBV28 with TRBJ2-5; TRBD1 is a possible D gene (6 bases). CDR3 length: 15 residues. Deletions cut 4 bases from V and 0 bases from J, with 12 bases between. Germline V gives CDR1 MDHEN, CDR2 SYDVKM. The complete variable domain, with remaining parts taken from reference TRBV28 and TRBJ2-5, reads DVKVTQSSRYLVKRTGEKVFLECVQDMDHENMFWYRQDPGLGLRLIYFSYDVKMKEKGDIPEGYSVSREKKERFSLILESASTNQTSMYLCASSSTQGYQETQYFGPGTRLLVL.

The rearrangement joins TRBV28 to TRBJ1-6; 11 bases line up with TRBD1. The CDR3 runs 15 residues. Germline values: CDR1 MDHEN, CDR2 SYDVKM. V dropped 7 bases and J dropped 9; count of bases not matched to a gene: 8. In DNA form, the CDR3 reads TGTGCCAGCAATATCCTTGGGACAGGGGGTTCACCCCTCCACTTT. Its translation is CASNILGTGGSPLHF.